These T cell receptor beta chains were read from a single sample in a study of blood T cell repertoires in COVID-19. Sequenced by immunoSEQ multiplex PCR; TCRdb stores in-frame clones only, minus some. The sample consists of 97,000 or so clones, approximately 82% of them appearing once. The sequenced material came from peripheral blood. These receptors were taken from a man aged 70-80 years with active or convalescent COVID-19. Both conserved end residues are part of each CDR3. The D gene is left open where the match is weak. Clone sizes are given selectively: once, few, many, or a class where the clone is expanded.

D gene	CDR3 length	clone size	V gene	J gene	CDR3 DNA	CDR3 protein
NA	14	NA	TRBV6-5	TRBJ1-6	TGTGCCAGCAGTTACAACAGGAATAATTCACCCCTCCACTTT	CASSYNRNNSPLHF
NA	13	NA	TRBV12-3/TRBV12-4	TRBJ1-1	TGTGCCAGCAGGGACCCGGGGGACACTGAAGCTTTCTTT	CASRDPGDTEAFF
NA	13	NA	TRBV12-3/TRBV12-4	TRBJ2-3	TGTGCCAGCCGTTCGGGGGACGCAGATACGCAGTATTTT	CASRSGDADTQYF
NA	13	few	TRBV5-4	TRBJ2-1	TGTGCCAGCAGCTTGGGCGAAGCCGGGGAGCAGTTCTTC	CASSLGEAGEQFF
TRBD1	15	NA	TRBV5-1	TRBJ2-2	TGCGCCAGCAGACCGAGACAGGGATACACCGGGGAGCTGTTTTTT	CASRPRQGYTGELFF
TRBD1	17	NA	TRBV24-1	TRBJ2-2	TGTGCCACCAGTGATTTAGGGGGACAGCCGAAAGGCGGGGAGCTGTTTTTT	CATSDLGGQPKGGELFF
NA	14	NA	TRBV15	TRBJ2-5	TGTGCCACCAGCACACGCGGGGGCTCAGAGACCCAGTACTTC	CATSTRGGSETQYF
NA	16	NA	TRBV6-5	TRBJ2-1	TGTGCCAGCAGTTACTCACCGGGACAAAGCTACAATGAGCAGTTCTTC	CASSYSPGQSYNEQFF
TRBD1	15	NA	TRBV4-1	TRBJ1-4	TGCGCCAGCAGCCAACCGGGACAGGGAAATGAAAAACTGTTTTTT	CASSQPGQGNEKLFF
NA	12	NA	TRBV6-2/TRBV6-3	TRBJ2-5	TGTGCCAGCAGTTACAGAGAAGAGACCCAGTACTTC	CASSYREETQYF
TRBD1	15	NA	TRBV28	TRBJ1-6	TGTGCCAGCAGTCCGGGGGACAGGTCGAATTCACCCCTCCACTTT	CASSPGDRSNSPLHF
NA	13	NA	TRBV27	TRBJ2-3	TGTGCCAGCAGTTTTTTTAGCTCAGATACGCAGTATTTT	CASSFFSSDTQYF
TRBD1	15	few	TRBV3-1/TRBV3-2	TRBJ1-2	TGTGCCAGCAGCCAAGGTCGGACCAGGGGGGTCGGCTACACCTTC	CASSQGRTRGVGYTF
NA	15	NA	TRBV6-6	TRBJ1-5	TGTGCCAGCAGTTACTCGATGATGGGGCTGCAGCCCCAGCATTTT	CASSYSMMGLQPQHF
TRBD2	16	NA	TRBV7-9	TRBJ2-7	TGTGCCAGCAGCCACCGGGGGACTAGCGGAATCTACGAGCAGTACTTC	CASSHRGTSGIYEQYF
TRBD1	14	few	TRBV9	TRBJ2-1	TGTGCCAGCAGCGTACAGGGGGCGAACAATGAGCAGTTCTTC	CASSVQGANNEQFF
NA	13	few	TRBV5-1	TRBJ2-1	TGCGCCAGCAGCTTTGCGGGGTCCAATGAGCAGTTCTTC	CASSFAGSNEQFF
NA	14	NA	TRBV12-5	TRBJ1-1	TGTGCTACAAACCACAGGGAGAGGTACACTGAAGCTTTCTTT	CATNHRERYTEAFF
NA	15	NA	TRBV7-9	TRBJ1-5	TGTGCCAGCAGCTCACGGGGGGACCTTAATCAGCCCCAGCATTTT	CASSSRGDLNQPQHF
NA	16	NA	TRBV3-1/TRBV3-2	TRBJ1-4	TGTGCCAGCAGCCTGGACACGACAGATGACAATGAAAAACTGTTTTTT	CASSLDTTDDNEKLFF
TRBD1	15	few	TRBV4-1	TRBJ1-1	TGCGCCAGCAGCCACCCGGGACAGGGCTTCACTGAAGCTTTCTTT	CASSHPGQGFTEAFF
NA	14	NA	TRBV5-6	TRBJ1-5	TGTGCCAGCAGCTTGGGGGGGCTGGCTCAGCCCCAGCATTTT	CASSLGGLAQPQHF
NA	17	NA	TRBV27	TRBJ1-6	TGTGCCAGCAGTTCCCCCCTTAGGGGAGGGGATAATTCACCCCTCCACTTT	CASSSPLRGGDNSPLHF
NA	18	once	TRBV4-3	TRBJ2-5	TGCGCCAGCAGCCAAGATAGAGGAGGTTGGGCCTACCAAGAGACCCAGTACTTC	CASSQDRGGWAYQETQYF
NA	15	NA	TRBV9	TRBJ1-4	TGTGCCAGCAGCCCGGGACAAGAAATTAATGAAAAACTGTTTTTT	CASSPGQEINEKLFF
NA	15	NA	TRBV19	TRBJ1-5	TGTGCCAGTAGGGTAGGCAGGGCGGGGAATCAGCCCCAGCATTTT	CASRVGRAGNQPQHF
TRBD2	14	NA	TRBV20-1	TRBJ2-7	TGCAGTGCTAGTACGGGTAGCGGGGGCTACGAGCAGTACTTC	CSASTGSGGYEQYF
TRBD2	19	NA	TRBV7-8	TRBJ2-1	TGTGCCAGCAGCTTCCCGATCAACCTACTAGCGGGGGCTACCAATGAGCAGTTCTTC	CASSFPINLLAGATNEQFF
TRBD1	19	NA	TRBV5-1	TRBJ2-1	TGCGCCAGCAGCTCTACCCGAGCCGGACAGGGAAGCTCCTACAATGAGCAGTTCTTC	CASSSTRAGQGSSYNEQFF
NA	10	NA	TRBV12-3/TRBV12-4	TRBJ2-1	TGTGCCAGCAGTGGGCTTGAGCAGTTCTTC	CASSGLEQFF
TRBD2	16	NA	TRBV19	TRBJ2-2	TGTGCCAGTAGTAGAATAGCGGGGTCGAACACCGGGGAGCTGTTTTTT	CASSRIAGSNTGELFF
NA	13	NA	TRBV3-1/TRBV3-2	TRBJ1-1	TGTGCCAGCAGCCAGGGGCCCACAGGGGAAGCTTTCTTT	CASSQGPTGEAFF
NA	15	NA	TRBV6-5	TRBJ2-1	TGTGCCAGCAGTTTTGCGACAGCGACTCCAAATGAGCAGTTCTTC	CASSFATATPNEQFF
NA	13	NA	TRBV2	TRBJ1-1	TGTGCCAGCACATTCGGCAGCGGGACTGAAGCTTTCTTT	CASTFGSGTEAFF
TRBD2	14	NA	TRBV30	TRBJ2-5	TGTGCCTGGGATAATGGCGGGGGGAGAGAGACCCAGTACTTC	CAWDNGGGRETQYF
TRBD1	13	once	TRBV10-3	TRBJ2-2	TGTGCCACTGGGACAGGACCCACCGGGGAGCTGTTTTTT	CATGTGPTGELFF